The next 20 T cell receptor beta chains were all read from a single sample in a study of response to subunit inactivated influenza vaccine (dated by TCRdb to the late 2010s). The method behind the library was RT-PCR. This sample was sequenced with an Illumina HiSeq 2500. TCRdb reran the public reads through fastp at Q25 and MiXCR, keeping productive beta chains. A single entry per CDR3 protein holds the most common genes and DNA from its merged rows. A total of hundreds of thousands of distinct CDR3 sequences appear in this sample, around 13% of them only once. The top ten clonotypes cover approximately 7.6% of the sample. Sequencing was performed on PBMCs from blood, taken around two weeks before vaccination. These receptors were obtained from a man in his fifties or sixties who received an inactivated influenza vaccine. Donor details come from another sample of the same person, matched by shared clones.

This clonotype turned up a few times. V usage is TRBV11-2 and J usage is TRBJ2-7; TRBD1 is a possible D gene (6 bases). V dropped 4 bases and J dropped 5 bases, with 9 bases sitting between them. This CDR3 spans 12 amino acids. Germline V gene sequence: CDR1 SGHAT, CDR2 FQNNGV. Written as DNA, the CDR3 is TGTGCCAGCAGCTACAGGGTCGACGAGCAGTACTTC. Protein sequence: CASSYRVDEQYF. The full variable domain, its missing parts supplied by reference TRBV11-2 and TRBJ2-7, is EAGVAQSPRYKIIEKRQSVAFWCNPISGHATLYWYQQILGQGPKLLIQFQNNGVVDDSQLPKDRFSAERLKGVDSTLKIQPAKLEDSAVYLCASSYRVDEQYFGPGTRLTVT.

The sample holds a few counts of this clonotype. The V and J genes are TRBV7-9 and TRBJ1-2, with D uncertain. CDR1 and CDR2 (germline): SEHNR, FQNEAQ (reference sequence). The CDR3 has 13 amino acids. V shed 1 base and J shed 8 bases, with 11 bases lying between them. CDR3 in DNA: TGTGCCAGCAGCTTAGGTGTGGGCCCCGGCTACACCTTC. Protein sequence: CASSLGVGPGYTF.

This clonotype was seen more than once but under ten times. CDR3 DNA: TGTGCCAGCAGTTTTCTGGACTCCTACAATGAGCAGTTCTTC. Translated: CASSFLDSYNEQFF. V is TRBV12-3 or TRBV12-4 and J is TRBJ2-1, with no clear D. CDR3 length: 14 residues. The ends were cut back, 3 bases at V and 0 bases at J, with 6 bases in the middle.

V and J are TRBV21-1 and TRBJ2-3. TRBV21-1 is tagged as a pseudogene. This CDR3 is 17 amino acids long. The DNA of the CDR3 is TGTGCCAGCAGCGAGCATTTTCGGGGTTGGGGTTCAGATACGCAGTATTTT. It codes for CASSEHFRGWGSDTQYF.

The rearrangement uses TRBV7-8 and TRBJ2-5, with 7 bases identical to TRBD2. J gave up 0 bases and V 10 bases, and 20 bases lay outside the gene matches. Germline assignment: CDR1 SGHVS and CDR2 FQNEAQ. This CDR3 has 18 residues. The CDR3, as DNA: TGTGCCACTAGCGGCCCCGCGACTCTTCCTTCGTACCAAGAGACCCAGTACTTC. Its translation: CATSGPATLPSYQETQYF.

There are a few counts of this clonotype. The rearrangement joins TRBV20-1 to TRBJ2-1; 11 nucleotides agree with TRBD2. The J segment lost 7 bases and the V segment lost 6 bases, leaving 17 bases of the junction unmatched. Germline values: CDR1 DFQATT, CDR2 SNEGSKA (reference sequence). The CDR3 consists of 17 residues. The CDR3 protein is CSARKASGRPSWNEQFF. DNA for the CDR3: TGCAGTGCCAGAAAGGCTAGCGGGAGGCCCTCCTGGAATGAGCAGTTCTTC.

A few counts support this clonotype. The genes are TRBV6-5 and TRBJ2-3; 16 nucleotides line up with TRBD2. The trim removed 0 bases at V and 5 bases at J, leaving 5 bases unmatched. The CDR3 length is 18 residues. CDR1 MNHEY and CDR2 SVGAGI come from the germline V gene. CDR3 DNA sequence: TGTGCCAGCAGTTACTCGATGGGGACTAGCGGGGGGGGAGATACGCAGTATTTT. Amino acids: CASSYSMGTSGGGDTQYF.

There are many counts of this clonotype. V gene TRBV4-3 combines with J gene TRBJ2-7, with D uncertain. Per germline, CDR1 LGHNA and CDR2 YSLEER. The CDR3 is 13 amino acids. The ends were cut back, 1 base at V and 3 bases at J, with 7 bases in the middle. This CDR3 reads CASSQVQGYEQYF. CDR3 sequence (DNA): TGCGCCAGCAGCCAAGTTCAAGGCTACGAGCAGTACTTC.

This clonotype was seen only a few times. The chain employs TRBV25-1 and TRBJ2-1; TRBD2 agrees at 11 bases. The CDR3 loop spans 14 amino acids. The V segment lost 6 bases and the J segment 9 bases; nucleotides outside the gene matches: 7. Germline CDR1 and CDR2: MGHDK and SYGVNS. As DNA, the CDR3 is TGTGCCAGCAGGTCGACTAGCGGGAACCGTGAGCAGTTCTTC. Translation gives CASRSTSGNREQFF.

This chain uses TRBV29-1 with TRBJ2-3, with D hard to call. Germline loops: CDR1 SQVTM, CDR2 ANQGSEA. Trimming shortened V by 1 base and J by 11 bases, and 10 bases separated the two germline ends. This CDR3 comprises 11 residues. The CDR3 spells CSVEVLGKQYF. CDR3 nucleotide sequence: TGCAGCGTTGAAGTTCTGGGTAAGCAGTATTTT.

This clonotype was detected only a few times. The chain recombines TRBV5-1 with TRBJ2-2; D call uncertain. The CDR3 has 11 residues. V shed 3 bases and J shed 10 bases, with 7 bases lying between them. Germline V CDR1 and CDR2: SGHRS, YFSETQ. CDR3 nucleotide sequence: TGCGCCAGCAGCTCGCAGAAGGAGCTGTTTTTT. This encodes CASSSQKELFF. The full variable domain, rest sourced from reference TRBV5-1 and TRBJ2-2, is KAGVTQTPRYLIKTRGQQVTLSCSPISGHRSVSWYQQTPGQGLQFLFEYFSETQRNKGNFPGRFSGRQFSNSRSEMNVSTLELGDSALYLCASSSQKELFFGEGSRLTVL.

This chain uses TRBV11-2 with TRBJ2-6; 8 bases map to TRBD1. The CDR3 totals 15 residues. The trim removed 8 bases at V and 6 bases at J, leaving 9 bases unmatched. Germline V gene data show CDR1 as SGHAT and CDR2 as FQNNGV. The DNA of the CDR3 is TGTGCCAGCGGTACGACAGGGGTACTGGCCAACGTCCTGACTTTC. Residues: CASGTTGVLANVLTF.

The rearrangement links TRBV7-6 to TRBJ2-5; 9 bases are a match to TRBD1. V shed 5 bases, J shed 5 bases, and the junction held 9 bases outside the gene matches. CDR1 and CDR2 from the germline V gene are SGHVS and FNYEAQ. The CDR3 contains 15 residues. The CDR3 reads CASSPRDRGFETQYF. The CDR3 bases are TGTGCCAGCAGCCCACGCGACAGGGGGTTCGAGACCCAGTACTTC.

V gene TRBV29-1 combines with J gene TRBJ1-5; 7 bases are shared with TRBD1. With V trimmed by 7 bases and J by 0 bases, 6 bases remained unmatched. This CDR3 contains 14 residues. The germline V gene encodes CDR1 SQVTM and CDR2 ANQGSEA. The CDR3 here is CSASTGVSNQPQHF. In DNA, the CDR3 is TGCAGCGCCTCTACAGGGGTTAGCAATCAGCCCCAGCATTTT.

This clonotype has a handful of counts. The gene calls are TRBV7-8 and TRBJ2-5; D may be TRBD1 (5 bases). This CDR3 is 18 amino acids long. Germline-derived CDR1 and CDR2 are SGHVS and FQNEAQ. Trimming stripped 2 bases from V and 0 bases from J, with 19 bases between. CDR3 coding DNA: TGTGCCAGCAGCTTAAGCCCCCCCAGGGCGGAGTACCAAGAGACCCAGTACTTC. This translates into CASSLSPPRAEYQETQYF.

The rearrangement links TRBV2 to TRBJ1-1; D unresolved. CDR3 size: 11 residues. V was trimmed by 8 bases and J by 0 bases, leaving 4 bases between them. Germline values: CDR1 SNHLY, CDR2 FYNNEI. CDR3: CASPMNTEAFF. The CDR3 DNA sequence: TGTGCCAGCCCGATGAACACTGAAGCTTTCTTT.

At least ten counts were recorded for this clonotype. This chain links TRBV29-1 with TRBJ1-5; 9 positions match TRBD1. The CDR3 consists of 13 residues. Germline V lookup: CDR1 SQVTM, CDR2 ANQGSEA. Trimming at V came to 6 bases and at J to 9 bases, leaving 9 bases not matched to a gene. The DNA for the CDR3 is TGCAGCGTCCGGACAGGGGCTGGAGCGCCCCAGCATTTT. This translates into CSVRTGAGAPQHF.

The chain uses TRBV12-3 or TRBV12-4 and TRBJ1-2; 9 bases fit TRBD1. The ends lost 6 bases at V and 8 bases at J; junction bases unmatched: 13. The length of the CDR3 is 15 residues. In DNA, the CDR3 is TGTGCCAGCAGCACGGGACAGGGTTTTGTCGGCGGCTACACCTTC. Translating gives CASSTGQGFVGGYTF.

This clonotype was detected a few times. This chain links TRBV10-3 with TRBJ2-3; no clear D gene. Germline CDR1 and CDR2: ENHRY and SYGVKD. The CDR3 runs to 18 residues. With 0 bases removed from V and 1 base from J, the gap between germline ends came to 17 bases. In DNA form, the CDR3 reads TGTGCCATCAGTGAGTCGACTCGTAGGGCAGAACGCACAGATACGCAGTATTTT. Translated: CAISESTRRAERTDTQYF.

The V and J genes are TRBV12-3 or TRBV12-4 and TRBJ2-7, with 9 bases aligning to TRBD1. V trimming: 6 bases; J trimming: 7 bases; junction bases outside the gene matches: 13. The CDR3 runs 15 residues. DNA of the CDR3: TGTGCCAGCAGCTCGGGACAGGGAGGTTGGGGTGAGCAGTACTTC. Protein: CASSSGQGGWGEQYF.